These T cell receptor beta chains were read from a single sample in a study of identical twins. TCRdb reprocessed the 5' RACE reads with MiXCR, giving one entry per CDR3 protein. The top ten clones hold roughly 12% of a sample with 420,000 or so distinct CDR3 sequences, around 20% of them seen once. Input material: naive T cells sorted from blood. The receptors come from a man aged 50-60 years in good health. CDR3s include the opening cysteine and the closing phenylalanine or tryptophan. D genes are given only for firm matches. Clone sizes are given selectively: once, few, many, or a class where the clone is expanded.

j_call | v_call | d_call | cdr3_length | clone_size | cdr3_nt | cdr3_aa
TRBJ2-1 | TRBV28 | TRBD2 | 16 | . | TGTGCCAGCAGCCTCGCGCTAGCGGCAGTACTCAATGAGCAGTTCTTC | CASSLALAAVLNEQFF
TRBJ2-1 | TRBV18 | TRBD2 | 16 | many | TGTGCCAGCTCACCGCCGACTAGCGGGAGGGCCGGTGAGCAGTTCTTC | CASSPPTSGRAGEQFF
TRBJ2-7 | TRBV5-1 | . | 13 | many | TGCGCCAGCAGCTTGCGACAGTCCTACGAGCAGTACTTC | CASSLRQSYEQYF
TRBJ2-7 | TRBV6-1 | TRBD1 | 15 | few | TGTGCCAGCACCCCTAGGACAGGGGGCTCCTACGAGCAGTACTTC | CASTPRTGGSYEQYF
TRBJ1-2 | TRBV6-5 | . | 16 | many | TGTGCCAGCAGTTACTCGATGTCTGGGTCGGGCTATGGCTACACCTTC | CASSYSMSGSGYGYTF
TRBJ2-1 | TRBV7-7 | . | 13 | . | TGTGCCAGCAGCTTAGACTCGGACCTTGAGCAGTTCTTC | CASSLDSDLEQFF
TRBJ1-1 | TRBV10-3 | . | 15 | few | TGTGCCATCAGTGAGTCGTCGGGGCTCAACACTGAAGCTTTCTTT | CAISESSGLNTEAFF
TRBJ2-7 | TRBV20-1 | TRBD1 | 15 | many | TGCAGTGCTAGACCGGGACAGGGGGGGACCTACGAGCAGTACTTC | CSARPGQGGTYEQYF
TRBJ1-5 | TRBV6-2/TRBV6-3 | . | 17 | many | TGTGCCAGCAGTTACTTATTGGGAAAGGAAAGGGATCAGCCCCAGCATTTT | CASSYLLGKERDQPQHF
TRBJ1-2 | TRBV12-3/TRBV12-4 | . | 13 | many | TGTGCCAGCAGTCCCACAGCTAACTATGGCTACACCTTC | CASSPTANYGYTF
TRBJ1-1 | TRBV29-1 | . | 13 | many | TGCAGCGTTGAAATGCGTGCGGGGACTGAAGCTTTCTTT | CSVEMRAGTEAFF
TRBJ2-3 | TRBV12-3/TRBV12-4 | . | 11 | many | TGTGCCAGCAGTTTACAAGATACGCAGTATTTT | CASSLQDTQYF
TRBJ2-1 | TRBV6-2/TRBV6-3 | . | 13 | many | TGTGCCAGCAGTGACCAACCACACCGGTTTAGGTTCTTC | CASSDQPHRFRFF
TRBJ1-1 | TRBV20-1 | . | 12 | . | TGCAGTGCTACCCGGTCGAACACTGAAGCTTTCTTT | CSATRSNTEAFF
TRBJ2-7 | TRBV5-6 | . | 18 | . | TGTGCCAGCAGCTTGGGAGTAAGGGGTCCCCCGAAAACTTACGAGCAGTACTTC | CASSLGVRGPPKTYEQYF
TRBJ2-5 | TRBV9 | . | 13 | many | TGTGCCAGCAGCCCACCCCGGGAGGAGACCCAGTACTTC | CASSPPREETQYF
TRBJ2-5 | TRBV4-1 | . | 15 | many | TGCGCCAGCAGCCAAGAAGGGTCGCGTAAAGAGACCCAGTACTTC | CASSQEGSRKETQYF
TRBJ2-1 | TRBV10-3 | . | 13 | many | TGTGCCATCAGTGAGATTGACGGCAATGAGCAGTTCTTC | CAISEIDGNEQFF
TRBJ2-1 | TRBV15 | TRBD2 | 15 | many | TGTGCCACGGCTAGACTAGCGGGAGGGTACAATGAGCAGTTCTTC | CATARLAGGYNEQFF
TRBJ2-1 | TRBV10-3 | . | 17 | many | TGTGCCATCAGCCCCCACTCTAGCTCACGCTCCTACAATGAGCAGTTCTTC | CAISPHSSSRSYNEQFF
TRBJ2-7 | TRBV7-2 | TRBD2 | 15 | . | TGTGCCAGCAGCTTAGTGCTAGCGGGAGGAAGGGAGCAGTACTTC | CASSLVLAGGREQYF
TRBJ2-5 | TRBV20-1 | . | 11 | . | TGCAGTGCTAGAGCTGGGGAGACCCAGTACTTC | CSARAGETQYF
TRBJ2-7 | TRBV10-3 | TRBD2 | 15 | few | TGTGCCATCAGTGATTCAGCGGGAGGTTCCTACGAGCAGTACTTC | CAISDSAGGSYEQYF
TRBJ2-5 | TRBV27 | . | 18 | many | TGTGCCAGCAGTTTCCACCCGGTGAGGGAAACTTGGGGAGAGACCCAGTACTTC | CASSFHPVRETWGETQYF
TRBJ2-5 | TRBV29-1 | . | 14 | . | TGCAGCGTTGAGGCCAGGGCGTACCAAGAGACCCAGTACTTC | CSVEARAYQETQYF
TRBJ2-7 | TRBV19 | . | 14 | many | TGTGCCAGTTCCTTCACAGGGACCTCCTACGAGCAGTACTTC | CASSFTGTSYEQYF
TRBJ1-5 | TRBV10-3 | . | 17 | many | TGTGCCATCAGTGAGTCGGTTTGGGAGGGTCCCACTCAGCCCCAGCATTTT | CAISESVWEGPTQPQHF
TRBJ1-5 | TRBV20-1 | . | 15 | . | TGCAGTGCTATCTCTGGGGATGTACGCAATCAGCCCCAGCATTTT | CSAISGDVRNQPQHF
TRBJ2-1 | TRBV4-2 | . | 16 | . | TGTGCCAGCAGCCAAGCTGGCTTTAGCTCCTACAATGAGCAGTTCTTC | CASSQAGFSSYNEQFF
TRBJ2-1 | TRBV9 | TRBD2 | 15 | few | TGTGCCAGCAGCGTAGGTAGCGGGGGGCGAGATGAGCAGTTCTTC | CASSVGSGGRDEQFF
TRBJ2-2 | TRBV5-6 | TRBD1 | 16 | . | TGTGCCAGCACCTCCGGGACAGGGGTGATCGCCGGGGAGCTGTTTTTT | CASTSGTGVIAGELFF
TRBJ1-6 | TRBV5-1 | TRBD1 | 17 | . | TGCGCCAGCAGCTTAATTGGGACAGGGGCCTATAATTCACCCCTCCACTTT | CASSLIGTGAYNSPLHF
TRBJ2-3 | TRBV24-1 | TRBD2 | 15 | . | TGTGCCACCAGTGTCTACGGCGGGGGAACAGATACGCAGTATTTT | CATSVYGGGTDTQYF
TRBJ2-2 | TRBV5-5 | TRBD2 | 17 | . | TGTGCCAGCAGCTTGGTTACGGGGGGGCTCGACACCGGGGAGCTGTTTTTT | CASSLVTGGLDTGELFF
TRBJ1-1 | TRBV29-1 | . | 15 | many | TGCAGCGTTGAAGATATGACGGTTCGTGACACTGAAGCTTTCTTT | CSVEDMTVRDTEAFF
TRBJ1-1 | TRBV27 | TRBD1 | 13 | once | TGTGCCAGCCGACTGGACAGGGGGCTGTTGGCTTTCTTT | CASRLDRGLLAFF
TRBJ2-5 | TRBV11-2 | TRBD2 | 15 | many | TGTGCCAGCAGCGATCAGCGGGAGAGGTGGGAGACCCAGTACTTC | CASSDQRERWETQYF
TRBJ1-2 | TRBV2 | TRBD1 | 15 | many | TGTGCCAGCAGAGAAACGGTTCGGACAGGGAATGGCTACACCTTC | CASRETVRTGNGYTF
TRBJ2-1 | TRBV19 | TRBD1 | 14 | . | TGTGCCAGTAGTGTCGACAGGGGGCACGATGAGCAGTTCTTC | CASSVDRGHDEQFF
TRBJ2-7 | TRBV15 | TRBD1 | 15 | . | TGTGCCACCAGCAGATTGGGACAGGGTGATGGCGAGCAGTACTTC | CATSRLGQGDGEQYF
TRBJ1-3 | TRBV6-1 | . | 13 | . | TGTGCCAGCAGAAATATGGGAGGAAACACCATATATTTT | CASRNMGGNTIYF
TRBJ1-2 | TRBV7-9 | . | 13 | few | TGTGCCAGCAGCTCTGGACGCGTCTATGGCTACACCTTC | CASSSGRVYGYTF
TRBJ2-1 | TRBV20-1 | TRBD2 | 15 | few | TGCAGTGCTTTTTTCTCGGGACTAATTTACAATGAGCAGTTCTTC | CSAFFSGLIYNEQFF
TRBJ2-1 | TRBV7-8 | . | 15 | many | TGTGCCAGCAGCTCCGGGCGTAGCCCCTGGAATGAGCAGTTCTTC | CASSSGRSPWNEQFF
TRBJ1-1 | TRBV20-1 | . | 14 | . | TGCAGTGCTAGACCCTGGGAGGGAGGGACTGAAGCTTTCTTT | CSARPWEGGTEAFF
TRBJ1-5 | TRBV5-1 | . | 14 | few | TGCGCCAGCAGCCTGGGAATGGGAACCGGGCCCCAGCATTTT | CASSLGMGTGPQHF
TRBJ2-2 | TRBV6-2/TRBV6-3 | TRBD2 | 18 | few | TGTGCCAGCAGTTCCCTGGGACTAGCGGCAACCCTCCGGGAGGAGCTGTTTTTT | CASSSLGLAATLREELFF